The subject of this entry is one T cell receptor (beta chain). Germline and junction disagree at one end, which may indicate a read error. This sample was included in a study of shared clonotypes between healthy human individuals. Libraries were prepared by immunoSEQ multiplex PCR; TCRdb keeps only in-frame clonotypes and omits some of them. The sample has a few hundred thousand clones, 70% to 75% seen once; the top ten hold 8% to 13%. This receptor was taken from a man aged 25-45 years in good health. Sample: memory CD4+ T cells sorted from blood. Documented subset: CD45RA-negative fraction.

For the CDR3, the DNA is TGTGCAAGCAGTAACCGACTAGCGGGAGCAGATACGCAGTATTTT. Translating gives CASSNRLAGADTQYF. The chain recombines TRBV2 with TRBJ2-3; 12 bases line up with TRBD2. CDR1 is SNHLY and CDR2 is FYNNEI in the germline V gene. This CDR3 has 15 amino acids.